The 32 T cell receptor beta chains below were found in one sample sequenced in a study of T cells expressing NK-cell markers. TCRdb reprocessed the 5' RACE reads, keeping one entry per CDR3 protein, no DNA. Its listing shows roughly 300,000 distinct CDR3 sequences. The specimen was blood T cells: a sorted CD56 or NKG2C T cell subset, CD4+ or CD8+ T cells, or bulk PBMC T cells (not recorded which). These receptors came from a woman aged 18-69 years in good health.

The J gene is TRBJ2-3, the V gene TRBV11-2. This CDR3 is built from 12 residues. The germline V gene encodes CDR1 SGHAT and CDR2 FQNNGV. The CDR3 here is CASSLLSDTQYF.

The CDR3 loop is CASSLVGVLAGGRETQYF. The V call is TRBV11-2, the J call TRBJ2-5; absent DNA, TCRdb's TRBD2 call cannot be checked. The V gene's germline CDR1 is SGHAT and CDR2 FQNNGV. CDR3 length equals 18 residues. The full variable domain, rest sourced from reference TRBV11-2 and TRBJ2-5, is EAGVAQSPRYKIIEKRQSVAFWCNPISGHATLYWYQQILGQGPKLLIQFQNNGVVDDSQLPKDRFSAERLKGVDSTLKIQPAKLEDSAVYLCASSLVGVLAGGRETQYFGPGTRLLVL.

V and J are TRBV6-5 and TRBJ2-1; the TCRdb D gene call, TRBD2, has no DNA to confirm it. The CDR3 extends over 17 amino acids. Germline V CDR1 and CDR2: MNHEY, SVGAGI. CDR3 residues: CASSYLRGAAPHNEQFF.

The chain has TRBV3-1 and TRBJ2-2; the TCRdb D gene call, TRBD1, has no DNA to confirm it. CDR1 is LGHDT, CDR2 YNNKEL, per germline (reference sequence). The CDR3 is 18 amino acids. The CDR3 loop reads CASSHLFSGTGVTGELFF. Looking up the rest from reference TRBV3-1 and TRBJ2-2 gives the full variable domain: DTAVSQTPKYLVTQMGNDKSIKCEQNLGHDTMYWYKQDSKKFLKIMFSYNNKELIINETVPNRFSPKSPDKAHLNLHINSLELGDSAVYFCASSHLFSGTGVTGELFFGEGSRLTVL.

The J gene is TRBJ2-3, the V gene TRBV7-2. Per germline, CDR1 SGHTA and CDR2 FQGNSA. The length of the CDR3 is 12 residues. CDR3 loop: CASSFWADTQYF.

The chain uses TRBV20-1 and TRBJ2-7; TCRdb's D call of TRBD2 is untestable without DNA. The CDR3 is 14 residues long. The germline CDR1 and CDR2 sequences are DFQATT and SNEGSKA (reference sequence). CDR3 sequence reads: CSAKLGPTFYEQYF.

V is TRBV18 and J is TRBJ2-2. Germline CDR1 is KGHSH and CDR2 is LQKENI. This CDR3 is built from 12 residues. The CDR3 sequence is CASSPRTGELFF.

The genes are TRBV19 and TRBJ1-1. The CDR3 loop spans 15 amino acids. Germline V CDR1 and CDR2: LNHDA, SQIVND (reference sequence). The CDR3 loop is CASSIRRIRVTEAFF.

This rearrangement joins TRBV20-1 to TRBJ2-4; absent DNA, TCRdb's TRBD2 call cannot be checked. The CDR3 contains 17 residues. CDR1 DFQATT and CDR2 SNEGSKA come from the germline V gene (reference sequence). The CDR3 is CSARGLAGDLAKNIQYF.

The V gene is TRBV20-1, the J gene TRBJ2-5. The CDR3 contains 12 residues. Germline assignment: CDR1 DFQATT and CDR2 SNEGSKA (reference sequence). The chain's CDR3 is CSAPTLQETQYF.

The CDR3 region is CASSLAGPPGDTQYF. The V and J genes are TRBV5-5 and TRBJ2-3; TCRdb's D gene call, TRBD1, goes unchecked for lack of DNA. This CDR3 contains 15 residues. Germline V gene lookup returns CDR1 SGHKS and CDR2 YYEKEE (reference sequence).

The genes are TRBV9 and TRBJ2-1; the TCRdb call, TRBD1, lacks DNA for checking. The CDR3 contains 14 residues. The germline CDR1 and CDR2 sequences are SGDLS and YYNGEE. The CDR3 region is CASSVVLAPNEQFF.

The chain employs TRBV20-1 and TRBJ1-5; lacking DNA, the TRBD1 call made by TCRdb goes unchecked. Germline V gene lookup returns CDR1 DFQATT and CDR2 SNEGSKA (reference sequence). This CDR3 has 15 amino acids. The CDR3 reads CSARSRDRGSRPQHF.

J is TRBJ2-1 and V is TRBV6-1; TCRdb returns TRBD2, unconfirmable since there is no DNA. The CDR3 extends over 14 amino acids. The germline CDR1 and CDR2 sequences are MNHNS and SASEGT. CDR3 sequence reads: CASEASGSLNEQFF.

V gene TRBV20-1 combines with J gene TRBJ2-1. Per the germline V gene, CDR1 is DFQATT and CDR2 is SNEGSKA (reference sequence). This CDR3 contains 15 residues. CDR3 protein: CSARDGQFSYNEQFF.

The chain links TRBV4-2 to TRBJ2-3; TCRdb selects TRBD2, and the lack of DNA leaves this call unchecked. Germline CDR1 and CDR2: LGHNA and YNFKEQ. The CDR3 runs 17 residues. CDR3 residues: CASSQVTSGGGSDTQYF.

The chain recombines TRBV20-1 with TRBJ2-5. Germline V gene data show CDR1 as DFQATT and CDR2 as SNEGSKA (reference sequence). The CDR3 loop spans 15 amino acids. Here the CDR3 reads CSARDSRYPQETQYF.

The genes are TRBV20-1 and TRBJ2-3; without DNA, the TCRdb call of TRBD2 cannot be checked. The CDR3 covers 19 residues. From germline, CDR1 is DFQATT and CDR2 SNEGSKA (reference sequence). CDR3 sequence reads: CSATSRTSGRGPFGDTQYF.

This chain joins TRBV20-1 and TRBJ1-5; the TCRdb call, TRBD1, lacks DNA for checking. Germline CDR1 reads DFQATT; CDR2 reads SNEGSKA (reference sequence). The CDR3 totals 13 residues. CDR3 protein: CSARLTGNQPQHF.

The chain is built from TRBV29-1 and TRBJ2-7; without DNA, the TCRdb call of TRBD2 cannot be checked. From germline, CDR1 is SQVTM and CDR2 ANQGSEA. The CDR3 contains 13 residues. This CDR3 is CSVAERAGYEQYF.

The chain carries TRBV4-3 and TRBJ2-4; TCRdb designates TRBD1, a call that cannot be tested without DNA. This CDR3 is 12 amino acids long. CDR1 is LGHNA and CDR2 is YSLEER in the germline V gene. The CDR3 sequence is CASSQEGDIQYF.

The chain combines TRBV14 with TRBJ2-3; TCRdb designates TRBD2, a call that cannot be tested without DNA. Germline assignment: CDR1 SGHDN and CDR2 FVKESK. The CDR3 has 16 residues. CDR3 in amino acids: CASSQETGTVIDTQYF.

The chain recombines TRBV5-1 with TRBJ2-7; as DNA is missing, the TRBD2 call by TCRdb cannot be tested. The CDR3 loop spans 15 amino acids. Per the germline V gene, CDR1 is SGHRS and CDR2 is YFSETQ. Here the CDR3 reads CASSLAGAGDYEQYF.

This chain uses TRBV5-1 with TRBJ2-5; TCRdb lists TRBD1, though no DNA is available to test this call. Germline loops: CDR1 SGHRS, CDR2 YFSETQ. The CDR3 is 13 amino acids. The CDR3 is CASSQGHPETQYF.

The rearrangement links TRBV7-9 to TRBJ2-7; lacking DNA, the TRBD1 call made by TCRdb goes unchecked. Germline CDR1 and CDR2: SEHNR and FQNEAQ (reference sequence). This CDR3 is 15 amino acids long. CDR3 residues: CASSFQTGTSYEQYF.

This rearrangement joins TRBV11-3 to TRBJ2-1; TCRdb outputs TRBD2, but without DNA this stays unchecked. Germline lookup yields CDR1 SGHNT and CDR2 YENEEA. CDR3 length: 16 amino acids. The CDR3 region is CASSLAGTNSYNEQFF.

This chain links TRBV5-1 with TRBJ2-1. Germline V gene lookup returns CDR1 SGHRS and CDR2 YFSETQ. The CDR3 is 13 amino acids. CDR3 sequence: CASSLVGNGEQFF. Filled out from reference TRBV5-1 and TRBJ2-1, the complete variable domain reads KAGVTQTPRYLIKTRGQQVTLSCSPISGHRSVSWYQQTPGQGLQFLFEYFSETQRNKGNFPGRFSGRQFSNSRSEMNVSTLELGDSALYLCASSLVGNGEQFFGPGTRLTVL.

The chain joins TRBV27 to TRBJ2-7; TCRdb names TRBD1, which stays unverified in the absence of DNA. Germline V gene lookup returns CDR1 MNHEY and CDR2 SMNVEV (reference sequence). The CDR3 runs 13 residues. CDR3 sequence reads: CARARYRTYEQYF.

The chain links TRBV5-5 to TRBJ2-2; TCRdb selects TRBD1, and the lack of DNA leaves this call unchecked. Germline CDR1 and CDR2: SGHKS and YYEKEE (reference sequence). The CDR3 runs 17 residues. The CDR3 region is CASSLIVRTGIAGELFF.

The chain's CDR3 is CSAKTTTNIQYF. The chain carries TRBV20-1 and TRBJ2-4. CDR1 is DFQATT, CDR2 SNEGSKA, per germline (reference sequence). The CDR3 is made up of 12 amino acids.

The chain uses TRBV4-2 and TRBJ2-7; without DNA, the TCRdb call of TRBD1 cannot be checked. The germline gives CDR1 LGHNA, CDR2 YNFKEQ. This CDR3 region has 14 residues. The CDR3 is CASSQELRAYEQYF.

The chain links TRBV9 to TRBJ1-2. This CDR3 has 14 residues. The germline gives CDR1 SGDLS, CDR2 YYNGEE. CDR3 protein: CASSVVSGSYGYTF.